The 8 T cell receptor beta chains reported below all come from one sample, sequenced in a study of Ad26.COV2.S vaccination and SARS-CoV-2 variants. Treatment indicated: over 15 received Ad26.COV2.S at low or high dose, single or two shots; about 5 received placebo; per-sample allocation not given. Collection of samples fell on day 63 after the first vaccine or placebo injection. TCRdb's copy holds only in-frame clones and misses some; the assay was immunoSEQ multiplex PCR. The sample lists 400,000 to 450,000 clones, around nine tenths occurring once. The input for sequencing was peripheral blood, taken in a trial of Ad26.COV2.S vaccine versus placebo. These receptors were taken from a person aged 18-65 years who received the Ad26.COV2.S COVID-19 vaccine or a placebo.

The rearrangement links TRBV28 to TRBJ1-2, with D uncertain. CDR1 and CDR2 from the germline V gene are MDHEN and SYDVKM. There are 13 residues in the CDR3. V lost 10 bases, J lost 6 bases, and 18 bases lay in between. The CDR3 sequence is CATPSLSADGYTF. The CDR3 DNA follows: TGTGCCACCCCCTCGCTTTCCGCTGATGGCTACACCTTC.

The chain carries TRBV7-9 and TRBJ2-1; 14 bases are shared with TRBD2. The CDR3 has 16 residues. CDR1 SEHNR and CDR2 FQNEAQ come from the germline V gene (reference sequence). V lost 3 bases and J lost 6; bases outside the gene matches: 4. The CDR3 DNA sequence: TGTGCCAGCAGCTTTGACGGACTAGCGGGAGGCAATGAGCAGTTCTTC. It yields the protein CASSFDGLAGGNEQFF.

Turning to this clone: Other nucleotide sequences in the sample specify the same CDR3. The chain links TRBV7-9 to TRBJ2-1; D is uncertain. Germline loops: CDR1 SEHNR, CDR2 FQNEAQ (reference sequence). The V end was cut by 2 bases, the J end by 5 bases, with 7 bases between. The CDR3 has 13 residues. CDR3 DNA: TGTGCCAGCAGCTTATTGCTTGACAATGAGCAGTTCTTC. Amino acids: CASSLLLDNEQFF.

The chain has TRBV6-5 and TRBJ2-7, with D tentatively TRBD1 or TRBD2 (7 bases each). The CDR3 loop spans 12 amino acids. V was trimmed by 10 bases and J by 4 bases, leaving 14 bases between them. The germline V gene has CDR1 MNHEY and CDR2 SVGAGI. CDR3 sequence (DNA): TGTGCCACCCGGCAGGGGGGGTACGAGCAGTACTTC. As protein: CATRQGGYEQYF.

The chain carries TRBV4-3 and TRBJ1-6; a weak D match, TRBD1 (5 bases). CDR3 length: 18 amino acids. The germline V gene has CDR1 LGHNA and CDR2 YSLEER. V was pared by 1 base and J by 1 base, with 14 bases between. The CDR3 DNA reads as TGCGCCAGCAGCCAAGTATCCAGGGCGGCGTCCTATAATTCACCCCTCCACTTT. This translates into CASSQVSRAASYNSPLHF.

J is TRBJ2-7 and V is TRBV5-4, with 7 bases identical to TRBD1. J gave up 0 bases and V 5 bases, and 5 bases lay outside the gene matches. CDR1 SGHNT and CDR2 YYREEE come from the germline V gene (reference sequence). The CDR3 length is 14 residues. DNA for the CDR3: TGTGCCAGCAGGCCGGACAGGACCTCCTACGAGCAGTACTTC. Its protein is CASRPDRTSYEQYF.

A remark on this clone: One end of the junction varies from germline; a read error may be responsible. The V gene is TRBV24-1, the J gene TRBJ2-5; TRBD2 matches at 7 bases. This CDR3 is built from 14 residues. The germline V gene encodes CDR1 KGHDR and CDR2 SFDVKD. The DNA of the CDR3 is TGCCCCAACCCACGCGGGAGAGTATTAGAGACCCAGTACTTC. Protein product: CPNPRGRVLETQYF.

This clone came up a few times. The V call is TRBV6-5, the J call TRBJ2-7; 7 bases agree with TRBD2. The V and J ends lost 2 bases and 0 bases, in that order; junction bases with no gene match: 1. The CDR3 consists of 14 residues. Germline V gene lookup returns CDR1 MNHEY and CDR2 SVGAGI. DNA of the CDR3: TGTGCCAGCAGTTACGGGACTAACTCCTACGAGCAGTACTTC. Translation: CASSYGTNSYEQYF.